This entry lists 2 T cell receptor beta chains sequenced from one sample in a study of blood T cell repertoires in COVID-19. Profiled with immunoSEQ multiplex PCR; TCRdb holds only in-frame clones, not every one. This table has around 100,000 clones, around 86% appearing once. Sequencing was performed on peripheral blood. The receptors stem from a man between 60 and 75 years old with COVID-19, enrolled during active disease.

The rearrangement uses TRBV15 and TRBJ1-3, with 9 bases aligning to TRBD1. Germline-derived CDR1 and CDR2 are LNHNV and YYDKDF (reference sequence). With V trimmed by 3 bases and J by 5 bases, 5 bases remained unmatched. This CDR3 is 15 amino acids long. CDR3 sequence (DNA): TGTGCCACCAGCAGCTTACAGGGGGCAAGAAACACCATATATTTT. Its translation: CATSSLQGARNTIYF.

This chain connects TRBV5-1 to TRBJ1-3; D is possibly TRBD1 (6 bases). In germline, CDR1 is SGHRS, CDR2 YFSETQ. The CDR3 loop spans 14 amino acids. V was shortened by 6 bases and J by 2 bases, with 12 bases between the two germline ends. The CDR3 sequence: CASTLEGAGNTIYF. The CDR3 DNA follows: TGCGCCAGCACCCTTGAGGGGGCTGGAAACACCATATATTTT.